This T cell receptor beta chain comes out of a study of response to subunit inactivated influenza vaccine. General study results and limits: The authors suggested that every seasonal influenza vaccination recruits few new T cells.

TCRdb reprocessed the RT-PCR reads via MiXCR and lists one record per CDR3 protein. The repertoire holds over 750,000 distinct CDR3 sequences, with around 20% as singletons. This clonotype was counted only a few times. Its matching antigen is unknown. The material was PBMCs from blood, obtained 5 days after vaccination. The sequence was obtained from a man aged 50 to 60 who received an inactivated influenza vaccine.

The CDR3 here is CASSPRQGLISGANVLTF. Here the CDR3 DNA reads TGTGCCAGCAGTCCCCGACAGGGACTAATCTCTGGGGCCAACGTCCTGACTTTC. V usage is TRBV27 and J usage is TRBJ2-6; tentatively, D is TRBD1 or TRBD2 (7 bases each). The germline V and J ends were trimmed by 5 bases and 0 bases, with 17 bases remaining between them. CDR3 length: 18 amino acids. CDR1 is MNHEY and CDR2 is SMNVEV in the germline V gene (reference sequence).